The next 25 T cell receptor beta chains were all read from a single sample in a study of blood T cell repertoires in COVID-19. Produced via immunoSEQ multiplex PCR; TCRdb's table is partial and in-frame only. In the table there are 110,000 or so clones, 85% of which are singletons. The sequenced material came from peripheral blood. The receptor source for this set is a human donor in a cohort sampled during active COVID-19.

In regard to this clone: Other DNA sequences of this sample code for an identical CDR3. The chain employs TRBV2 and TRBJ2-1; tentative D call: TRBD2 (6 bases). Germline V lookup: CDR1 SNHLY, CDR2 FYNNEI. This CDR3 region has 14 residues. V lost 7 bases to trimming and J lost 0 bases, with 10 bases between them. The chain's CDR3 is CASTRGSSYNEQFF. The DNA of the CDR3 is TGTGCCAGCACACGGGGGAGCTCCTACAATGAGCAGTTCTTC.

The gene calls are TRBV19 and TRBJ2-3, with D maybe TRBD1 (6 bases). V was shortened by 6 bases and J by 3 bases, with 7 bases between the two germline ends. CDR3 length equals 12 residues. Germline V CDR1 and CDR2: LNHDA, SQIVND (reference sequence). DNA for the CDR3: TGTGCCAGTAGCCAGGGGACAGATACGCAGTATTTT. Translation gives CASSQGTDTQYF.

The chain carries TRBV6-1 and TRBJ2-2; 7 nucleotides match TRBD1. The CDR3 runs to 16 residues. The germline CDR1 and CDR2 sequences are MNHNS and SASEGT. V was clipped by 3 bases and J by 3 bases; unmatched bases: 7. CDR3 amino acids: CASSDFQGVYTGELFF. In DNA, the CDR3 is TGTGCCAGCAGTGACTTTCAGGGGGTGTACACCGGGGAGCTGTTTTTT.

This rearrangement joins TRBV6-5 to TRBJ1-3; possible D gene TRBD1, 6 bases. The CDR3 loop spans 14 amino acids. Looked up from germline, CDR1 is MNHEY and CDR2 is SVGAGI. The ends were cut back, 5 bases at V and 2 bases at J, with 10 bases in the middle. The CDR3 protein is CASSQQGTGNTIYF. CDR3 nucleotides: TGTGCCAGCAGTCAACAGGGAACTGGAAACACCATATATTTT.

V usage is TRBV7-2 and J usage is TRBJ1-2; 7 bases are shared with TRBD1. The CDR3 sequence is 15 residues long. V dropped 5 bases and J dropped 5; count of bases not matched to a gene: 11. CDR1 SGHTA and CDR2 FQGNSA come from the germline V gene. CDR3 residues: CASSILDRAPYGYTF. The CDR3 coding sequence is TGTGCCAGCAGCATCCTCGACAGGGCACCTTATGGCTACACCTTC.

The V gene is TRBV9, the J gene TRBJ1-1; the D gene is possibly TRBD1 (5 bases). The germline V gene encodes CDR1 SGDLS and CDR2 YYNGEE. This CDR3 comprises 14 residues. Between the trimmed V and J ends, which lost 2 bases and 0 bases, there was a span of 8 bases. Here the CDR3 reads CASSVTGMNTEAFF. The CDR3 nucleotides read TGTGCCAGCAGCGTTACAGGCATGAACACTGAAGCTTTCTTT.

The chain is built from TRBV9 and TRBJ1-2; the match to TRBD1 covers 7 bases. Per the germline V gene, CDR1 is SGDLS and CDR2 is YYNGEE. Trimming at V came to 3 bases and at J to 8 bases, leaving 4 bases not matched to a gene. This CDR3 comprises 12 residues. The DNA of the CDR3 is TGTGCCAGCAGCGGAGACAGGGACGGCTACACCTTC. This gives the protein CASSGDRDGYTF.

The genes are TRBV7-8 and TRBJ1-2; 7 bases align to TRBD1. Germline V gene lookup returns CDR1 SGHVS and CDR2 FQNEAQ. With 2 bases clipped from V and 5 bases from J, the junction kept 11 bases outside the gene matches. The CDR3 length is 16 residues. This CDR3 reads CASSLSSGTVRYGYTF. The CDR3 bases are TGTGCCAGCAGCTTATCCTCCGGGACAGTTCGGTATGGCTACACCTTC.

The J gene is TRBJ2-7, the V gene TRBV28; 7 bases are shared with TRBD1. The CDR3 has 16 amino acids. J lost 2 bases, V lost 5 bases, and 12 bases had no gene match. Looked up from germline, CDR1 is MDHEN and CDR2 is SYDVKM. The CDR3 region has the DNA TGTGCCAGCAGTACCACCCCGGGACAGAAACCCTACGAGCAGTACTTC. Its protein is CASSTTPGQKPYEQYF. Using reference TRBV28 and TRBJ2-7 for the parts outside the CDR3, the full variable domain is DVKVTQSSRYLVKRTGEKVFLECVQDMDHENMFWYRQDPGLGLRLIYFSYDVKMKEKGDIPEGYSVSREKKERFSLILESASTNQTSMYLCASSTTPGQKPYEQYFGPGTRLTVT.

V gene TRBV5-1 combines with J gene TRBJ1-2, with 9 bases identical to TRBD1. The CDR3 sequence is 16 residues long. Losses at the gene ends were 4 bases for V and 8 bases for J; bases not matched to a gene: 15. The V gene's germline CDR1 is SGHRS and CDR2 YFSETQ. This CDR3 is CASSPGTGTVGMGYTF. CDR3 bases: TGCGCCAGCAGCCCCGGGACAGGGACGGTCGGTATGGGCTACACCTTC.

This chain joins TRBV6-2 or TRBV6-3 and TRBJ2-2; D not certain. From germline, CDR1 is MNHEY and CDR2 SVGEGT. The CDR3 totals 16 residues. Trimming shortened V by 3 bases and J by 3 bases, and 14 bases separated the two germline ends. CDR3 DNA sequence: TGTGCCAGCAGTTATGGGTCAGCCCGGGACACCGGGGAGCTGTTTTTT. Its protein product is CASSYGSARDTGELFF.

The rearrangement joins TRBV29-1 to TRBJ1-2, with D unclear. Germline V CDR1 and CDR2: SQVTM, ANQGSEA. CDR3 size: 12 residues. Trimming took 4 bases from V and 6 from J, leaving 12 bases between them. This CDR3 reads CSVGDAGHGYTF. CDR3 DNA: TGCAGCGTTGGAGATGCTGGCCATGGCTACACCTTC.

The chain recombines TRBV28 with TRBJ1-2, with 7 bases matching TRBD1. There are 17 residues in the CDR3. Germline trimming cut 3 bases from V and 4 bases from J; bases unmatched to any gene: 14. CDR1 and CDR2 (germline): MDHEN, SYDVKM. The CDR3 protein is CASSFPGTEPSSYGYTF. Here the CDR3 DNA reads TGTGCCAGCAGTTTCCCCGGGACAGAGCCGTCTTCCTATGGCTACACCTTC.

The genes are TRBV6-5 and TRBJ2-7, with D perhaps TRBD2 (5 bases). Germline CDR1 MNHEY, CDR2 SVGAGI. V lost 8 bases to trimming and J lost 5 bases, with 22 bases between them. The CDR3 covers 15 residues. Written as DNA, the CDR3 is TGTGCCAGCCTTGACACGGACGGACTCGGGGACGAGCAGTACTTC. Translating gives CASLDTDGLGDEQYF.

The V gene is TRBV11-2, the J gene TRBJ1-2; 8 positions agree with TRBD1. Germline CDR1 and CDR2: SGHAT and FQNNGV. V dropped 0 bases and J dropped 6; count of bases not matched to a gene: 6. The CDR3 extends over 15 amino acids. The CDR3 region has the DNA TGTGCCAGCAGCTTAGATCAGGGGGCGCGGGATGGCTACACCTTC. Amino acid sequence: CASSLDQGARDGYTF.

The V call is TRBV29-1, the J call TRBJ2-3; TRBD2 is a possible D gene (6 bases). The CDR3 covers 13 residues. In germline, CDR1 is SQVTM, CDR2 ANQGSEA. V lost 7 bases and J 4 bases, leaving 15 bases between the germline ends. The CDR3 coding sequence is TGCAGCGAGGGGACCGGGGGTGCAGATACGCAGTATTTT. It codes for CSEGTGGADTQYF.

The chain recombines TRBV19 with TRBJ1-5; possibly TRBD1 for D (6 bases). The CDR3 contains 14 residues. The V gene's germline CDR1 is LNHDA and CDR2 SQIVND (reference sequence). Trimming left V 10 bases short and J 1 base short, with 14 bases between. The CDR3 is CAIGGAQSNQPQHF. The CDR3 region has the DNA TGTGCCATCGGGGGGGCCCAAAGCAATCAGCCCCAGCATTTT.

The genes are TRBV3-1 (or the pseudogene TRBV3-2) and TRBJ2-2; D perhaps matches TRBD1 (6 bases). The CDR3 totals 14 residues. CDR1 and CDR2 from the germline V gene are LGHDT and YNNKEL (reference sequence). V was shortened by 6 bases and J by 4 bases, with 12 bases between the two germline ends. As DNA, the CDR3 is TGTGCCAGCAGACTCAAAGGGGGCACCGGGGAGCTGTTTTTT. As protein: CASRLKGGTGELFF.

The J gene is TRBJ1-1, the V gene TRBV6-5; tentatively, D is TRBD1 (5 bases). CDR3 length: 14 amino acids. Trimming took off 0 bases at V and 4 bases at J, with 9 bases between the two ends. Germline CDR1 reads MNHEY; CDR2 reads SVGAGI. CDR3 residues: CASSYSGPRTEAFF. The CDR3 DNA follows: TGTGCCAGCAGTTACTCGGGGCCACGCACTGAAGCTTTCTTT.

This clone was counted ten times or more. The CDR3 DNA follows: TGCAGTGCCAATAATCAGCCCCAGCATTTT. It specifies CSANNQPQHF. The J gene is TRBJ1-5, the V gene TRBV20-1; D gene unclear. Germline V CDR1 and CDR2: DFQATT, SNEGSKA (reference sequence). V lost 6 bases to trimming and J lost 4 bases, with 4 bases between them. This CDR3 region has 10 residues.

This sequence joins TRBV6-5 and TRBJ2-7; D may be TRBD1 (5 bases). The germline gives CDR1 MNHEY, CDR2 SVGAGI. V lost 7 bases to trimming and J lost 4 bases, with 14 bases between them. The CDR3 loop spans 13 amino acids. The CDR3 DNA sequence: TGTGCCAGCACCAGGGTCCCTCAATACGAGCAGTACTTC. Translation gives CASTRVPQYEQYF.

The V gene is TRBV5-8, the J gene TRBJ1-5; D is perhaps TRBD1 (5 bases). The CDR3 has 16 residues. Per germline, CDR1 SGHTS and CDR2 YDEGEE. Trimming shortened V by 2 bases and J by 9 bases, and 21 bases separated the two germline ends. The CDR3 DNA is TGTGCCAGCAGCTTCGGGGCTGGGCGGGAGGTGAGGCCCCAGCATTTT. It codes for CASSFGAGREVRPQHF.

The J gene is TRBJ2-1, the V gene TRBV6-4, with 13 nucleotides matching TRBD2. There are 15 residues in the CDR3. J gave up 7 bases and V 6 bases, and 6 bases lay outside the gene matches. Per the germline V gene, CDR1 is MRHNA and CDR2 is SNTAGT. The CDR3, as DNA: TGTGCCAGCAGCCCCACTAGCGGGGGGGGAAATGAGCAGTTCTTC. Translation: CASSPTSGGGNEQFF.

The chain is built from TRBV7-8 and TRBJ2-7; 7 bases agree with TRBD2. CDR3 length: 15 amino acids. Trimming at V came to 4 bases and at J to 1 base, leaving 7 bases not matched to a gene. The germline gives CDR1 SGHVS, CDR2 FQNEAQ. This CDR3 is CASSSLAGVSYEQYF. For the CDR3, the DNA is TGTGCCAGCAGCTCTCTGGCGGGGGTATCCTACGAGCAGTACTTC.

The chain links TRBV4-3 to TRBJ2-7, with D unclear. Germline CDR1 and CDR2: LGHNA and YSLEER. This CDR3 is 13 amino acids long. Trimming cost V 4 bases and J 3 bases, with 10 bases left between them. The CDR3 bases are TGCGCCAGCAGCCCCGGCAGACTCTACGAGCAGTACTTC. Translating it yields CASSPGRLYEQYF.